These T cell receptor beta chains were read from a single sample in a study of identical twins. Each CDR3 protein gets one entry after TCRdb re-called the 5' RACE reads with MiXCR. The sample shows around 510,000 distinct CDR3 sequences, about 13% of them seen only once. The sample also formed part of further work on yellow fever vaccine responses in identical twins.

Sequencing used CD4+ T cells sorted from blood. The receptor source for this set is a woman aged 18-29 years in good health. CDR3s include the opening cysteine and the closing phenylalanine or tryptophan. A D gene is named only where the DNA matches it firmly. Where a row states a size, it is once, few, many or the class of an expanded clone; other rows omit it.

TRBV27	few	TRBD2	TRBJ2-1	CASSLGLAGGRDEQFF	TGTGCCAGCAGTTTAGGACTAGCGGGAGGGCGCGATGAGCAGTTCTTC
TRBV20-1	.	.	TRBJ1-6	CRTGTANSPLHF	TGCAGGACCGGGACGGCCAATTCACCCCTCCACTTT
TRBV6-5	many	.	TRBJ2-5	CASSYKPGGTRETQYF	TGTGCCAGCAGTTACAAACCAGGCGGGACCCGGGAGACCCAGTACTTC
TRBV5-1	few	TRBD1	TRBJ2-2	CASSPGQEYTGELFF	TGCGCCAGCAGCCCGGGACAGGAATACACCGGGGAGCTGTTTTTT
TRBV20-1	.	.	TRBJ2-6	CSAREPRRSGANVLTF	TGCAGTGCTAGAGAACCCCGCAGGTCGGGGGCCAACGTCCTGACTTTC
TRBV7-9	.	.	TRBJ1-4	CASSSSSGGATNEKLFF	TGTGCCAGCAGCTCTAGCAGTGGGGGAGCAACTAATGAAAAACTGTTTTTT
TRBV5-4	.	.	TRBJ2-5	CASSLSPETQYF	TGTGCCAGCAGCTTGTCACCAGAGACCCAGTACTTC
TRBV11-2	many	TRBD2	TRBJ2-3	CASSYREIRGLAGGDTQYF	TGTGCCAGCAGCTACCGTGAGATCAGGGGACTAGCGGGAGGAGATACGCAGTATTTT
TRBV6-2/TRBV6-3	.	TRBD2	TRBJ2-7	CASSYPLPQRGTYEQYF	TGTGCCAGCAGTTACCCCCTACCCCAGCGGGGCACCTACGAGCAGTACTTC
TRBV27	.	TRBD1	TRBJ2-5	CASSSGTGKGETQYF	TGTGCCAGCAGTTCGGGGACAGGGAAGGGCGAGACCCAGTACTTC
TRBV30	.	.	TRBJ2-5	CAWSVGRRANQETQYF	TGTGCCTGGAGTGTAGGGCGTAGGGCCAACCAAGAGACCCAGTACTTC
TRBV20-1	.	.	TRBJ2-7	CSARRPYAGYEQYF	TGCAGTGCTAGAAGGCCCTATGCTGGTTACGAGCAGTACTTC
TRBV12-3/TRBV12-4	many	.	TRBJ2-3	CASSLSLGRADTQYF	TGTGCCAGCAGTTTATCCCTCGGTCGGGCAGATACGCAGTATTTT
TRBV20-1	few	TRBD1	TRBJ2-7	CSASGTGAYEQYF	TGCAGTGCCTCCGGGACAGGGGCCTACGAGCAGTACTTC
TRBV20-1	many	TRBD2	TRBJ2-7	CSALAGGGYEQYF	TGCAGTGCACTAGCGGGAGGCGGCTACGAGCAGTACTTC
TRBV20-1	few	TRBD2	TRBJ2-1	CSASFLAGGLGEQFF	TGCAGTGCTAGTTTCCTAGCGGGGGGGCTTGGTGAGCAGTTCTTC
TRBV2	few	.	TRBJ2-3	CASSELGAGPGF	TGTGCCAGCAGTGAATTGGGGGCAGGCCCTGGTTTT
TRBV5-1	few	TRBD2	TRBJ2-1	CASSFRTSGSINEQFF	TGCGCCAGCAGCTTCAGGACTAGCGGGAGTATTAATGAGCAGTTCTTC
TRBV18	.	.	TRBJ2-5	CASSRGAVETQYF	TGTGCCAGCTCACGTGGAGCGGTGGAGACCCAGTACTTC
TRBV29-1	.	.	TRBJ2-5	CSVAHGETQYF	TGCAGCGTTGCCCATGGGGAGACCCAGTACTTC
TRBV11-2	.	.	TRBJ1-3	CASSLASRTSGNTIYF	TGTGCCAGCAGCTTAGCTTCGCGGACCTCTGGAAACACCATATATTTT
TRBV12-3/TRBV12-4	.	TRBD1	TRBJ2-2	CASSTDRVNTGELFF	TGTGCCAGCAGTACGGACAGGGTAAACACCGGGGAGCTGTTTTTT
TRBV20-1	many	TRBD2	TRBJ2-3	CSARDLRTSGASTDTQYF	TGCAGTGCTAGAGATCTAAGGACTAGCGGGGCTAGCACAGATACGCAGTATTTT
TRBV5-1	many	.	TRBJ2-5	CASSLVGIAETQYF	TGCGCCAGCAGCTTGGTGGGGATTGCGGAGACCCAGTACTTC
TRBV29-1	.	.	TRBJ1-6	CSVEFAGAGPLHF	TGCAGCGTTGAGTTTGCGGGGGCAGGACCCCTCCACTTT
TRBV20-1	.	.	TRBJ2-7	CSARGAGYEQYF	TGCAGTGCTAGAGGCGCCGGCTACGAGCAGTACTTC
TRBV29-1	few	.	TRBJ1-1	CSVLGQMNTEAFF	TGCAGCGTGTTAGGACAGATGAACACTGAAGCTTTCTTT
TRBV7-6	.	TRBD2	TRBJ2-1	CASSRWVSSGGQTNYNEQFF	TGTGCCAGCAGCCGTTGGGTCTCAAGCGGGGGGCAAACTAACTACAATGAGCAGTTCTTC